Included here is one T cell receptor (beta chain) sequence, with context. Antigen unknown. Trimming cost V 2 bases and J 6 bases, with 14 bases left between them. CDR1 is WSHSY, CDR2 SAAADI, per germline. This CDR3 spans 15 amino acids. This sample is part of a study of T cell responses to AZD1222 COVID-19 vaccine. Study-wide results and limits: It should be noted that donors were predominantly white British and more often female, and clonal diversity was possibly underestimated. Mapped onto spike, vaccine-associated CD4 TCRs spanned it and were dominant at 160-218 and 743-854. Every sample of the repertoires postdated the peak T cell response. Spike-specific TCR breadth and depth both grew after two AZD1222 doses.

Profiled with immunoSEQ multiplex PCR; TCRdb holds only in-frame clones, not every one. This sample carries approximately 200,000 clones, about 90% of them seen once, and the ten largest clones take roughly 7.7%. The rearrangement uses TRBV10-2 and TRBJ1-5; D not resolved. The receptor's source is an adult in good health. The specimen was peripheral blood, collected on day 0 of AZD1222 vaccination. The CDR3 loop reads CASSEGGGRIQPQHF. The CDR3 bases are TGCGCCAGCAGTGAGGGTGGAGGGCGGATTCAGCCCCAGCATTTT.